The present T cell receptor (beta chain) was sequenced within a study of CD8 T cells in Susac syndrome. Overall study results and limits: The study recognized that its TCR sequencing and HLA analysis covered a relatively small number of individuals.

Sequencing of TCR beta was undertaken in CD8+ and CD4+ T cells derived from blood. TEMRA cells were FACS-enriched, with CD8+ and CD4+ T cells isolated negatively. V gave up 3 bases and J gave up 7 bases, with 9 bases separating them. The germline V gene encodes CDR1 MNHEY and CDR2 SMNVEV (reference sequence). This CDR3 is 12 amino acids long. Details on this clonotype: Its antigen remains unidentified.

Random hexamers were used to reverse transcribe roughly 0.45 to 1 ug of RNA. The authors amplified TCR beta CDR3 across 54 Vbeta and 13 Jbeta using immunoSEQ multiplex PCR. From the immunoSEQ multiplex PCR reads, TCRdb called clonotypes with MiXCR, one entry per CDR3 protein. The table lists around 200,000 distinct CDR3 sequences, about 93% of them singletons. V gene TRBV27 combines with J gene TRBJ1-1; no clear D. Sequenced: CD8+ T cells from PBMCs. This TCR was recovered from a human donor with multiple sclerosis. As DNA, the CDR3 is TGTGCCAGCAGTTTCTCGGGCGGTGAAGCTTTCTTT. This sequence encodes CASSFSGGEAFF.